This T cell receptor (beta chain) was identified in a study of T cell responses to AZD1222 COVID-19 vaccine. General study points: Once two AZD1222 doses were given, Spike-specific TCR breadth and depth went up.

Germline CDR1 and CDR2: SEHNR and FQNEAQ (reference sequence). V was trimmed by 1 base and J by 7 bases, leaving 7 bases between them. This CDR3 region has 12 residues. The protocol was immunoSEQ multiplex PCR, while the TCRdb copy is restricted to in-frame clones and leaves out a portion. The sample lists around 120,000 clones; just under 95% were seen once. A word on this clone: Its antigen is unknown.

This receptor was taken from an adult in good health. The sample was peripheral blood, taken on day 0 of AZD1222 vaccination. The rearrangement uses TRBV7-9 and TRBJ1-2; D unresolved. DNA of the CDR3: TGTGCCAGCAGCTTAGAAGTGGGTGGCTACACCTTC. Translated, it gives CASSLEVGGYTF.